The following is a TCR beta chain sequence with its context. No antigen is known for it. Per-base qualities were not stored, and no clone one base away is much larger. Donors were healthy HIV-negative adults with no recently reported acute infections or vaccinations. Only Caucasian adults living in Nashville, Tennessee, USA were represented among the donors. CD4+ T cells were enriched by magnetic negative selection; naive cells were then positively selected on CD45RA, and the negative fraction formed the memory subset. Blood was obtained by leukapheresis, after which PBMCs were separated by Ficoll-Histopaque density gradient centrifugation and cryopreserved in liquid nitrogen vapor phase. Purity and quantity of every magnetically sorted T cell population were checked by analytical flow cytometry. From each sorted fraction, genomic DNA was isolated and quantified by UV absorbance on a Nanodrop 2000c.

This entry comes from a study of shared clonotypes between healthy human individuals (dated by TCRdb to about 2020). With respect to the entire study: The cohort comprised a couple of women and three men aged 18 to 49 years. Per donor, three plates each were used for CD4 naive and CD4 memory, two for CD8 naive, and one for CD8 memory. To estimate repertoire size and how much clonotype sharing occurs between individuals, the study deeply sequenced the blood TCR repertoires of five or six healthy adults. Different laboratories and diverse techniques were used to prepare libraries and sequence TCR repertoires, to increase sequencing depth and limit assay-specific biases. Between about 0.8 and 9 billion PBMCs per donor were obtained by leukapheresis.

The paper's findings and limits, for the study overall: Naive subsets generally had larger estimated clonotype richness than memory subsets did. Compared with non-shared clonotypes, clonotypes shared by all four sorted-subset donors had higher generation probabilities. Based on pairwise subsampling, the degree of clonotype sharing among donors was expected to be affected by sequencing depth. Sampling was restricted to blood, and TCR repertoires in tissue are likely to differ from TCR repertoires in blood. Across four donors, approximately 5% of naive CD4, 3% to 3.5% of naive CD8, 2.3% of memory CD4, and 0.4% to 0.45% of memory CD8 clonotypes were shared. Incomplete sequencing was indicated by rarefaction of sorted-subset datasets, despite the large sequencing depth. The genetic and exposure-history diversity represented was limited by the small number of donors.

V is reduced by 5 bases and J by 2 bases, leaving a spacing of 16 bases between them. The germline V gene (reference sequence) specifies MNHEY as CDR1 and SMNVEV as CDR2. From cysteine to phenylalanine, the CDR3 is 15 amino acids long. CDR3 DNA is the only sequence kept; it has 45 bases, read in frame from the first base. Using the deep immunoSEQ assay, multiplex PCR amplified TCR CDR3 regions from genomic DNA. For each cell subset, the extracted genomic DNA was distributed evenly across all wells of several immunoSEQ 96-well plates, and each plate served as one replicate. Each replicate PCR for sorted subsets received about 210 ng genomic DNA, equal to tens of thousands of T cell genomes. Purified libraries were measured with a Qubit 3.0 fluorometer, size-checked on a Bioanalyzer 2100, and measured again with the KAPA Library Quantification kit. A separate single-read 150-cycle Illumina NextSeq 550 flow cell was used to sequence each immunoSEQ 96-well plate. As for how the authors treated the data: Because only junctional sequences without quality scores were contained in the immunoSEQ output, filtering matching that applied to full-length reads could not be performed. To assign V/J genes and CDR3, sequences were annotated against IMGT germline references using PyIR, a Python wrapper for IgBLAST v1.9. Any read was removed if the V/J assignment was weak (E-value above 1e-6), the CDR3 was missing, or the read contained stop codons, out-of-frame junctions, or ambiguous translated residues. A V3J clonotype was defined by an identical inferred V gene, J gene, and CDR3 amino acid sequence. Percentage overlap between repertoires was computed as shared unique clonotypes divided by the size of the smaller repertoire. RTK rarefaction, the Chao1 estimator, and Recon v2.1 estimates of unobserved clonotypes were used to assess repertoire richness. Generation probabilities for all TCRbeta clonotypes obtained by the gDNA method from several donors were computed using OLGA. TCRdb's version of the immuneACCESS table is confined to in-frame rearrangements and falls short of the full clone set. An unresolved V gene accounts for under half of the shortfall where checked; the remainder is of unknown origin. V and J calls and clone size follow that table, whereas D and trimming were derived from the DNA. In this sample the table shows 500,000 or so clones, more than 95% of which occur a single time. Clones ranked in the top ten supply about 0.064% of the sample.

The sample taken for sequencing was naive CD4+ T cells sorted from blood. The cell subset or site label corresponds to: CD45RA+ positively selected. This clonotype was sampled from a woman younger than 45 in good health. The V gene is TRBV27 and the J gene is TRBJ2-7; a tentative D match to TRBD2 spans 5 bases. The CDR3 is CASSGPGEPPYEQYF. Read as DNA, the sequence is TGTGCCAGCAGTGGACCCGGGGAACCGCCCTACGAGCAGTACTTC.